This TCR beta chain was identified in a study of blood T cells in healthy people across ages. Study-wide points: The donors' CMV status was not determined, possibly confounding changes in expanded clonotypes.

PBMCs, at least 7 million per sample, were isolated. Concerning this clonotype itself: No antigen is known for it.

The use of a sample-barcoded 5' primer and a J-beta primer mix characterized a second PCR of roughly 6 to 11 cycles. With 12 random nucleotides, a template-switch adaptor tagged each individual cDNA molecule. At least 2.5 million CDR3-containing paired-end reads were obtained per sample. Each CDR3 protein is one row after TCRdb ran MiXCR on the 5' RACE reads. This sample yields 550,000 to 700,000 distinct CDR3 sequences, of which 27% are seen a single time; about a fifth belongs to the top ten. The trim removed 6 bases at V and 9 bases at J, leaving 11 bases unmatched. The CDR3 consists of 14 residues. Germline CDR1 and CDR2: DFQATT and SNEGSKA (reference sequence).

V and J are TRBV20-1 and TRBJ1-6; 7 positions agree with TRBD1. Sequences were obtained from blood. The sequence was collected from a woman in her seventies in good health. The CDR3 nucleotides are TGCAGTGCCAGATCCGACAGGGATAGTTCACCCCTCCACTTT. Translation: CSARSDRDSSPLHF.